Following are 25 T cell receptor beta chains from one sample sequenced in a study of Graves' ophthalmopathy and Graves' hyperthyroidism. RNA served as the template for amplifying TCR beta CDR3 regions. After a first-round RT-PCR with HTBI primers, a second-round multiplex PCR was run. TCRdb passed the multiplex PCR reads through MiXCR, listing each CDR3 protein once. The table lists around 600,000 distinct CDR3 sequences, over 40% of them singletons. The sample comprised peripheral blood. All receptors derive from an adult man with Graves' ophthalmopathy.

In this sample, this clonotype turned up a few times. The chain carries TRBV7-9 and TRBJ2-2; tentatively, D is TRBD2 (5 bases). CDR1 is SEHNR, CDR2 FQNEAQ, per germline (reference sequence). The CDR3 contains 15 residues. V was cut by 2 bases and J by 3 bases, with 10 bases left in between. CDR3 protein: CASSLSRGYTGELFF. Written as DNA, the CDR3 is TGTGCCAGCAGCTTAAGTAGAGGGTACACCGGGGAGCTGTTTTTT.

This clonotype was recorded a few times. The chain couples TRBV6-5 to TRBJ1-2; D might be TRBD1 (5 bases). The CDR3 has 12 amino acids. Germline CDR1 MNHEY, CDR2 SVGAGI. The DNA of the CDR3 is TGTGTTTCGGGGACCCCTATGAGGGGCTACACCTTC. Amino acid sequence: CVSGTPMRGYTF.

There are a few counts of this clonotype. The CDR3 protein is CASRGGPEAFF. The CDR3 bases are TGTGCCAGCAGAGGGGGTCCTGAAGCTTTCTTT. V usage is TRBV2 and J usage is TRBJ1-1, with D perhaps TRBD1 (6 bases). The CDR3 spans 11 residues. In germline, CDR1 is SNHLY, CDR2 FYNNEI. The V end was cut by 6 bases, the J end by 6 bases, with 8 bases between.

This clonotype was observed once. This may be a read error, as it is one base from a much larger clone. The conserved final phenylalanine or tryptophan is absent from the CDR3, which likely points to a read error. V usage is TRBV12-3 or TRBV12-4 and J usage is TRBJ1-6; D uncertain. V lost 3 bases and J 0 bases, leaving 12 bases between the germline ends. The CDR3 is made up of 17 amino acids. DNA of the CDR3: TGTGCCAGCAGTTTCGGATCCCCCAACTCCTATAATTCACCCCTCCACCTT. As protein: CASSFGSPNSYNSPLHL.

This clonotype was recorded many times. The chain carries TRBV10-3 and TRBJ1-4; D uncertain. The ends were cut back, 0 bases at V and 4 bases at J, with 9 bases in the middle. CDR3 length: 15 amino acids. CDR1 is ENHRY, CDR2 SYGVKD, per germline. The CDR3 loop reads CAISESPGNNEKLFF. In DNA form, the CDR3 reads TGTGCCATCAGTGAGTCGCCAGGAAATAATGAAAAACTGTTTTTT.

The CDR3 nucleotides read TGTGCCAGCAGTTACTCGACTGCCGGCGCCTACGAGCAGTACTTC. It specifies CASSYSTAGAYEQYF. The V gene is TRBV6-5, the J gene TRBJ2-7; D gene ambiguous. Germline V CDR1 and CDR2: MNHEY, SVGAGI. Between the trimmed V and J ends, which lost 0 bases and 2 bases, there was a span of 11 bases. This CDR3 is built from 15 residues.

In the case of this clonotype: The conserved final phenylalanine or tryptophan is absent from the CDR3, which likely points to a read error. This chain uses TRBV5-4 with TRBJ2-7, with 7 nucleotides matching TRBD1. The CDR3 runs to 15 residues. J lost 3 bases, V lost 3 bases, and 9 bases had no gene match. Germline V gene lookup returns CDR1 SGHNT and CDR2 YYREEE (reference sequence). In DNA, the CDR3 is TGTGCCAGCAGCTACCGGGACAGAGGGTTCTACGAGCAGTACCTC. Protein: CASSYRDRGFYEQYL.

This clonotype was found a few times. This chain uses TRBV18 with TRBJ1-2; no clear D gene. Germline V gene data show CDR1 as KGHSH and CDR2 as LQKENI. The CDR3 runs to 13 residues. The ends were cut back, 3 bases at V and 4 bases at J, with 9 bases in the middle. CDR3 region: CASSPTNLYGYTF. CDR3 in DNA: TGTGCCAGCTCACCGACGAACCTCTATGGCTACACCTTC.

The genes are TRBV7-8 and TRBJ1-6; D may be TRBD1 (5 bases). The CDR3 has 18 amino acids. Trimming removed 2 bases from V and 0 bases from J, with 14 bases in between. CDR1 is SGHVS and CDR2 is FQNEAQ in the germline V gene. In nucleotides, the CDR3 is TGTGCCAGCAGCTTAACAAACAGGTTCCGCTCCTATAATTCACCCCTCCACTTT. It specifies CASSLTNRFRSYNSPLHF.

The chain joins TRBV10-3 to TRBJ2-7, with a possible D match to TRBD1 (6 bases). Between the trimmed V and J ends, which lost 8 bases and 8 bases, there was a span of 16 bases. The germline gives CDR1 ENHRY, CDR2 SYGVKD. This CDR3 is built from 12 residues. The DNA for the CDR3 is TGTGCCATCGGGGACACTGGAGGTCAGCAGTACTTC. Translated, it gives CAIGDTGGQQYF.

This clonotype appeared a few times. The rearrangement joins TRBV4-3 to TRBJ2-5, with D maybe TRBD2 (6 bases). This CDR3 is 15 amino acids long. V was clipped by 0 bases and J by 3 bases, with 11 bases between them. Germline V gene lookup returns CDR1 LGHNA and CDR2 YSLEER. The CDR3 is CASSQDPTSKETQYF. DNA for the CDR3: TGCGCCAGCAGCCAAGATCCCACTAGCAAAGAGACCCAGTACTTC.

The gene calls are TRBV29-1 and TRBJ2-3; TRBD1 matches 10 bases. Germline V gene data show CDR1 as SQVTM and CDR2 as ANQGSEA. V trimming: 4 bases; J trimming: 0 bases; junction bases outside the gene matches: 10. The CDR3 has 17 amino acids. CDR3 DNA: TGCAGCGTTGTATCCTGGGACAGGGGATCTAGCACAGATACGCAGTATTTT. Its translation: CSVVSWDRGSSTDTQYF.

This clonotype was detected ten times or more. This rearrangement joins TRBV2 to TRBJ2-7; tentative D call: TRBD2 (6 bases). The CDR3 totals 14 residues. Germline V gene lookup returns CDR1 SNHLY and CDR2 FYNNEI. V was cut by 5 bases and J by 7 bases, with 18 bases left in between. For the CDR3, the DNA is TGTGCCAGCAGTCGCCAGGGAGGTTCGGGGGAGCAGTACTTC. It encodes CASSRQGGSGEQYF.

This clonotype was observed a single time. Relative to the germline gene, one junction end is altered; a read error may explain this. The chain uses TRBV7-9 and TRBJ1-3; 9 bases line up with TRBD1. The CDR3 covers 15 residues. The germline CDR1 and CDR2 sequences are SEHNR and FQNEAQ (reference sequence). CDR3 loop: CASSSEDRGGNTIYF. Written as DNA, the CDR3 is TGCGCCAGCAGCTCTGAGGACAGGGGTGGAAACACCATATATTTT. Full variable domain (missing parts from reference TRBV7-9 and TRBJ1-3): DTGVSQNPRHKITKRGQNVTFRCDPISEHNRLYWYRQTLGQGPEFLTYFQNEAQLEKSRLLSDRFSAERPKGSFSTLEIQRTEQGDSAMYLCASSSEDRGGNTIYFGEGSWLTVV.

This clonotype was counted many times. CDR3 bases: TGTGCCAGCAGCGTCGGGACAGCGATTCCCTACGAGCAGTACTTC. This codes for CASSVGTAIPYEQYF. The chain employs TRBV9 and TRBJ2-7; TRBD1 agrees at 7 bases. Looked up from germline, CDR1 is SGDLS and CDR2 is YYNGEE. J was trimmed by 2 bases and V by 2 bases; bases with no gene match: 7. The CDR3 runs 15 residues.

This clonotype was observed many times. The chain recombines TRBV2 with TRBJ1-6; 8 nucleotides match TRBD1. CDR3 size: 15 residues. Trimming removed 6 bases from V and 8 bases from J; junction bases left unmatched: 9. CDR1 and CDR2 (germline): SNHLY, FYNNEI. CDR3 nucleotides: TGTGCCAGCAGATGGACAGGGAATAAGGATTCACCCCTCCACTTT. Translated, it gives CASRWTGNKDSPLHF.

The table lists this clonotype with many counts. The chain has TRBV7-9 and TRBJ2-5; TRBD2 matches 14 bases. The CDR3 is 18 amino acids. Germline V gene sequence: CDR1 SEHNR, CDR2 FQNEAQ (reference sequence). V dropped 2 bases and J dropped 5; count of bases not matched to a gene: 10. CDR3 region: CASSLPGTSGRGFETQYF. The CDR3 DNA sequence: TGTGCCAGCAGCTTACCCGGGACTAGCGGGAGAGGCTTCGAGACCCAGTACTTC.

The chain employs TRBV25-1 and TRBJ2-6; a weak D match, TRBD1 (5 bases). Germline CDR1 reads MGHDK; CDR2 reads SYGVNS. The germline V and J ends were trimmed by 0 bases and 4 bases, with 7 bases remaining between them. This CDR3 has 15 residues. The CDR3 coding sequence is TGTGCCAGCAGTGAATATGGGGCAGGGGCCAACGTCCTGACTTTC. It yields the protein CASSEYGAGANVLTF.

This clonotype was seen ten or more times. The rearrangement links TRBV19 to TRBJ1-1; the match to TRBD1 covers 7 bases. This CDR3 spans 14 amino acids. Germline V lookup: CDR1 LNHDA, CDR2 SQIVND (reference sequence). Trimming cost V 7 bases and J 7 bases; bases outside gene matches: 12. CDR3 region: CASNRGRLEGEAFF. The CDR3 region has the DNA TGTGCCAGTAACAGGGGACGTTTGGAGGGTGAAGCTTTCTTT.

As to this clonotype: This could be a read error, since a much larger clone is one nucleotide away. The chain couples TRBV2 to TRBJ2-7, with no clear D. This CDR3 has 14 residues. The germline V gene encodes CDR1 SNHLY and CDR2 FYNNEI. Deletions cut 10 bases from V and 3 bases from J, with 19 bases between. In DNA form, the CDR3 reads TGTGCCACCAAAACCAGAATTTCTAACTACGAGCAGTACTTC. Encoded protein: CATKTRISNYEQYF.

The chain carries TRBV7-2 and TRBJ1-4, with TRBD1 as a possible D gene (5 bases). The CDR3 has 14 residues. Germline V CDR1 and CDR2: SGHTA, FQGNSA. The V and J ends lost 4 bases and 7 bases respectively, with 13 bases between them. CDR3: CASSWGPSSEKLFF. The CDR3 DNA reads as TGTGCCAGCAGCTGGGGACCGAGTTCTGAAAAACTGTTTTTT.

The J gene is TRBJ2-7, the V gene TRBV7-3; either TRBD1 or TRBD2 may fit D (6 bases each). Trimming cost V 7 bases and J 4 bases, with 20 bases left between them. Germline CDR1 and CDR2: SGHTA and FQGTGA. The CDR3 extends over 15 amino acids. DNA for the CDR3: TGTGCCAGCACCGAGAGAGGGGGGTCTTCTTACGAGCAGTACTTC. Translating it yields CASTERGGSSYEQYF.

The chain uses TRBV5-1 and TRBJ1-1; tentatively, D is TRBD1 (6 bases). CDR3 size: 16 residues. V shed 0 bases and J shed 3 bases, with 15 bases lying between them. Germline CDR1 reads SGHRS; CDR2 reads YFSETQ. In DNA form, the CDR3 reads TGCGCCAGCAGCTTGGGGGAATCTACAGGGTACACTGAAGCTTTCTTT. Its translation is CASSLGESTGYTEAFF.

The chain employs TRBV5-4 and TRBJ2-7; D perhaps matches TRBD2 (7 bases). The CDR3 covers 17 residues. The V end lost 2 bases, the J end lost 0 bases, and 18 bases lay between the germline ends. CDR1 and CDR2 (germline): SGHNT, YYREEE (reference sequence). The CDR3 region is CASSFWGGGSLSYEQYF. DNA for the CDR3: TGTGCCAGCAGCTTTTGGGGCGGGGGCTCTCTCTCCTACGAGCAGTACTTC.

This clonotype was recorded once. The chain recombines TRBV19 with TRBJ2-7, with TRBD1 identical over 9 bases. V gave up 11 bases and J gave up 2 bases; unmatched junction bases: 13. The germline V gene encodes CDR1 LNHDA and CDR2 SQIVND (reference sequence). This CDR3 region has 15 residues. The CDR3 coding sequence is TGTGCCTGGAGCGTAGGGACAGGGATTCCCTACGAGCAGTACTTC. It encodes CAWSVGTGIPYEQYF.